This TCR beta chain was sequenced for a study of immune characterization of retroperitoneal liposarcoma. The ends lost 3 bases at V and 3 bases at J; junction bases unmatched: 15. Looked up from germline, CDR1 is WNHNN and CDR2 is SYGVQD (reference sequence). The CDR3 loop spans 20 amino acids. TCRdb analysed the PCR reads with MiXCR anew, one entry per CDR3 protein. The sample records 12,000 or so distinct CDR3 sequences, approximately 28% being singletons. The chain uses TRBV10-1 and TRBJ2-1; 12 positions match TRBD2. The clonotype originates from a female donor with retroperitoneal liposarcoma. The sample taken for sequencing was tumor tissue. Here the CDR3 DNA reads TGCGCCAGCAGTGACTCCACCGGGACTAGCGGGCTTAATATCTACAATGAGCAGTTCTTC. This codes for CASSDSTGTSGLNIYNEQFF.